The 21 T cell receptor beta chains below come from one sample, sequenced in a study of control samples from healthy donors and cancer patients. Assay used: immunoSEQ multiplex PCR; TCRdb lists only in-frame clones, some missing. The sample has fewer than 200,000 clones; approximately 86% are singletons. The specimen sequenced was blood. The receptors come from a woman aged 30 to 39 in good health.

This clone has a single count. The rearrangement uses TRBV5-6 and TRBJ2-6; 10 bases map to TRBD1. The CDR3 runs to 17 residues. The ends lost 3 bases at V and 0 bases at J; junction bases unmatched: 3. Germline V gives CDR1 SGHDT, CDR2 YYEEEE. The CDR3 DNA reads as TGTGCCAGCAGCTCGCGGACAGGGGGCTCTGGGGCCAACGTCCTGACTTTC. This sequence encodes CASSSRTGGSGANVLTF.

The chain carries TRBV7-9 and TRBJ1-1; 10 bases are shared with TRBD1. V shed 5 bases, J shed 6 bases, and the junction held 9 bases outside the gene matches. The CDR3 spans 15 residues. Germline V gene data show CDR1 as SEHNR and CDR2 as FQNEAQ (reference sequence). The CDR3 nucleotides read TGTGCCAGCAGCCCTGGCCGGGACAGGGGTGCTGAAGCTTTCTTT. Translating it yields CASSPGRDRGAEAFF.

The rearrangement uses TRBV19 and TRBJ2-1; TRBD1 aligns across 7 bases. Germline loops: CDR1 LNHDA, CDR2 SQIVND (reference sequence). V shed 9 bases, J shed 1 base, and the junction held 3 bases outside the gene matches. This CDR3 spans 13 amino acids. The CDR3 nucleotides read TGTGCCAGCAGACAGGGATCCTACAATGAGCAGTTCTTC. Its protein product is CASRQGSYNEQFF.

The CDR3 DNA reads TGCAGCGTGCCGTCAAAACGGGGGGGCTACACCTTC. Its protein is CSVPSKRGGYTF. This chain uses TRBV29-1 with TRBJ1-2; TRBD1 is a possible D gene (5 bases). Trimming shortened V by 6 bases and J by 8 bases, and 16 bases separated the two germline ends. CDR1 is SQVTM, CDR2 ANQGSEA, per germline. The CDR3 sequence is 12 residues long.

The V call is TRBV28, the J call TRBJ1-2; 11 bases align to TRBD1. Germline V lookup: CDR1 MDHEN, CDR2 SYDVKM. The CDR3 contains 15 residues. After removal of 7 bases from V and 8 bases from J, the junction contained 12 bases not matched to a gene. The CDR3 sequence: CASTLPGTGGGGYTF. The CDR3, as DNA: TGTGCCAGCACCTTACCCGGGACAGGGGGTGGGGGCTACACCTTC.

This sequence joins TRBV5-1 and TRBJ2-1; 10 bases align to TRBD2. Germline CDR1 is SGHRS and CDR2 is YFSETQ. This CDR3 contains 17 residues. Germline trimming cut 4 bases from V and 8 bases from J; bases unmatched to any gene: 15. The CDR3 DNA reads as TGCGCCAGCAGCCCCCGGACTAGCGGCCAGAGGGTCGATGAGCAGTTCTTC. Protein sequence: CASSPRTSGQRVDEQFF.

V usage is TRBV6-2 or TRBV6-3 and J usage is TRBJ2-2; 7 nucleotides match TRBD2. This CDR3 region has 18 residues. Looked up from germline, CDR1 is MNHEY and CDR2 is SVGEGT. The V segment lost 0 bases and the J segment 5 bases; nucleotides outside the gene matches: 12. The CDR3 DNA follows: TGTGCCAGCAGTTACTCCCCTATGGCGGGAGTTGGGACCGGGGAGCTGTTTTTT. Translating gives CASSYSPMAGVGTGELFF.

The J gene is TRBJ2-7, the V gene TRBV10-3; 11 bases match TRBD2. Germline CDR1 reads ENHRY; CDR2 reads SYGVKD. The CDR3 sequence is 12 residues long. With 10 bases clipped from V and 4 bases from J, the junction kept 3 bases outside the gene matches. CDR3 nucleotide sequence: TGTGCCACCTCTAGCGGGAGGTACGAGCAGTACTTC. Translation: CATSSGRYEQYF.

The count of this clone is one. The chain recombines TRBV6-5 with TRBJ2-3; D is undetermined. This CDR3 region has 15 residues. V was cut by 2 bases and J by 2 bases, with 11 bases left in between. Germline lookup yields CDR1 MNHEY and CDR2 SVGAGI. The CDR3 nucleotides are TGTGCCAGCAGTTACGAGGTCTCCACCACAGATACGCAGTATTTT. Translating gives CASSYEVSTTDTQYF.

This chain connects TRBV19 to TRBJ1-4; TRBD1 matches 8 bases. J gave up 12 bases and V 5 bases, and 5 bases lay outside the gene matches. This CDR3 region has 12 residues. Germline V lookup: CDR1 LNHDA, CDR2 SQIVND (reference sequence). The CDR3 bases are TGTGCCAGTAGTGAGACAGGGGAAGAACTGTTTTTT. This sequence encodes CASSETGEELFF.

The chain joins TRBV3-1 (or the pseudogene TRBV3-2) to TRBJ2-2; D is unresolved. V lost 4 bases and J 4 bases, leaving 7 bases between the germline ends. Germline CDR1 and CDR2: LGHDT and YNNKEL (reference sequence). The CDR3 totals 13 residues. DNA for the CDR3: TGTGCCAGCAGCCTTATGGGCACCGGGGAGCTGTTTTTT. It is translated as CASSLMGTGELFF.

The CDR3 protein is CASSRLGTGDCYGYTF. DNA for the CDR3: TGTGCCAGCAGCAGACTCGGGACAGGGGATTGCTATGGCTACACCTTC. The chain joins TRBV21-1 to TRBJ1-2; TRBD1 is the table's D call and was not checked against the DNA. TRBV21-1 is described as a pseudogene. CDR3 length: 16 residues.

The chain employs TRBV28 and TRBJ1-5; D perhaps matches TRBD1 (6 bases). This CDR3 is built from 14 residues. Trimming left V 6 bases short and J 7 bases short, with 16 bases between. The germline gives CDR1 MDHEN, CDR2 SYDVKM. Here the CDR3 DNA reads TGTGCCAGCAGGGATTTAGAGGGGGAACAGCCCCAGCATTTT. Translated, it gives CASRDLEGEQPQHF.

The CDR3 loop reads CASSTSPTSGALYNEQFF. Here the CDR3 DNA reads TGTGCCAGCAGCACCAGCCCGACTAGCGGGGCGTTATACAATGAGCAGTTCTTC. J is TRBJ2-1 and V is TRBV11-2, with 11 bases aligning to TRBD2. The CDR3 extends over 18 amino acids. CDR1 is SGHAT, CDR2 FQNNGV, per germline. Trimming removed 5 bases from V and 4 bases from J; junction bases left unmatched: 13.

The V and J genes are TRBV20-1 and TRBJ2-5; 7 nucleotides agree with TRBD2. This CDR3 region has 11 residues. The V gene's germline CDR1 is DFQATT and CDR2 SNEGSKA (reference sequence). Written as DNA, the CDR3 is TGCGGGGGGGGAGTACAAGAGACCCAGTACTTC. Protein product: CGGGVQETQYF.

CDR3 sequence (DNA): TGCGCCAGCAGCTTACAGGTCTCCGGCGCGGGGGTCCAAGAGACCCAGTACTTC. It codes for CASSLQVSGAGVQETQYF. The rearrangement uses TRBV5-1 and TRBJ2-5, with 7 bases lining up with TRBD2. Germline values: CDR1 SGHRS, CDR2 YFSETQ. The CDR3 length is 18 residues. Trimming at V came to 2 bases and at J to 1 base, leaving 14 bases not matched to a gene.

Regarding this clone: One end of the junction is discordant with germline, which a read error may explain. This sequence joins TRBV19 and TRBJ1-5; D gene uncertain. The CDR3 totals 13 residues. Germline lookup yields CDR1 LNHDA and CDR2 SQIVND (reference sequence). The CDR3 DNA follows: TGTGCCACCTCAGATTATAGCTATCAGCCCCAGCATTTT. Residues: CATSDYSYQPQHF.

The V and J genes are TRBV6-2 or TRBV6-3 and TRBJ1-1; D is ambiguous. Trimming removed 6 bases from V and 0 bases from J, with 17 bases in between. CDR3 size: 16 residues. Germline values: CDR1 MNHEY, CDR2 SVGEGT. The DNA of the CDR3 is TGTGCCAGCAGCCGCCTTATGTGGGGTCTGAACACTGAAGCTTTCTTT. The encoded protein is CASSRLMWGLNTEAFF.

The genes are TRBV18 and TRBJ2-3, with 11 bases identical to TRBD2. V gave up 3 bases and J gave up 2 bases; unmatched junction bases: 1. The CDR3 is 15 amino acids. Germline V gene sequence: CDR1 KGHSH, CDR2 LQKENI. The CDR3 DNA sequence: TGTGCCAGCTCACCGACTAGCGGGGACACAGATACGCAGTATTTT. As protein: CASSPTSGDTDTQYF. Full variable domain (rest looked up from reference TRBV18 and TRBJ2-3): NAGVMQNPRHLVRRRGQEARLRCSPMKGHSHVYWYRQLPEEGLKFMVYLQKENIIDESGMPKERFSAEFPKEGPSILRIQQVVRGDSAAYFCASSPTSGDTDTQYFGPGTRLTVL.

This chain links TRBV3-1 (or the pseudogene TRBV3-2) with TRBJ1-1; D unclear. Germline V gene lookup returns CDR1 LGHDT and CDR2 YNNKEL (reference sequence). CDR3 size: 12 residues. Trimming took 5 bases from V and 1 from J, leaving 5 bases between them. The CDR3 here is CASSDQNTEAFF. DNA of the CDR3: TGTGCCAGCAGCGACCAGAACACTGAAGCTTTCTTT.

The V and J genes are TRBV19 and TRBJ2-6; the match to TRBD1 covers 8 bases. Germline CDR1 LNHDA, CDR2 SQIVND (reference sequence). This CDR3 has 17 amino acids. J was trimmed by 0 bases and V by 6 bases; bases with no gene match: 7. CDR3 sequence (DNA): TGTGCCAGTAGAGGGACAGGAATAAGCTCTGGGGCCAACGTCCTGACTTTC. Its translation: CASRGTGISSGANVLTF.